The sequence of this TCR beta chain was determined in a study of beta chain features in type 1 diabetes. Reverse transcribing all isolated RNA meant expressed TCRB transcripts were sequenced. Regulatory, naive and central memory T cell samples averaged roughly 4 million reads. Using immunoSEQ multiplex PCR, the repertoire was profiled, and TCRdb retains in-frame clones only, with some absent. The sample has 400,000 or so clones; about 12% are singletons. The germline V gene has CDR1 SGHTA and CDR2 FQGNSA. The V end lost 10 bases, the J end lost 5 bases, and 17 bases lay between the germline ends. The CDR3 consists of 13 residues. General study results and limits: The study left unresolved whether HLA type influences TCRB rearrangement. For patients and controls alike, PCR might favor shorter templates to the same degree. Within each of all four CD4+ subsets, Type 1 diabetes patients had TCRB CDR3s that were moderately but significantly shorter.

On average, the one heparinised blood draw given by each donor was approximately 0.12 L. This clone was recorded a few times. Its antigen remains unknown. The source material was naive CD4+ T cells from blood. The clonotype comes from a woman aged 18-29 years with type 1 diabetes. This chain links TRBV7-2 with TRBJ1-1, with unresolved D. Written as DNA, the CDR3 is TGTGCCATTGAGAAGGCAGTGAGGACTGAAGCTTTCTTT. Its protein is CAIEKAVRTEAFF.